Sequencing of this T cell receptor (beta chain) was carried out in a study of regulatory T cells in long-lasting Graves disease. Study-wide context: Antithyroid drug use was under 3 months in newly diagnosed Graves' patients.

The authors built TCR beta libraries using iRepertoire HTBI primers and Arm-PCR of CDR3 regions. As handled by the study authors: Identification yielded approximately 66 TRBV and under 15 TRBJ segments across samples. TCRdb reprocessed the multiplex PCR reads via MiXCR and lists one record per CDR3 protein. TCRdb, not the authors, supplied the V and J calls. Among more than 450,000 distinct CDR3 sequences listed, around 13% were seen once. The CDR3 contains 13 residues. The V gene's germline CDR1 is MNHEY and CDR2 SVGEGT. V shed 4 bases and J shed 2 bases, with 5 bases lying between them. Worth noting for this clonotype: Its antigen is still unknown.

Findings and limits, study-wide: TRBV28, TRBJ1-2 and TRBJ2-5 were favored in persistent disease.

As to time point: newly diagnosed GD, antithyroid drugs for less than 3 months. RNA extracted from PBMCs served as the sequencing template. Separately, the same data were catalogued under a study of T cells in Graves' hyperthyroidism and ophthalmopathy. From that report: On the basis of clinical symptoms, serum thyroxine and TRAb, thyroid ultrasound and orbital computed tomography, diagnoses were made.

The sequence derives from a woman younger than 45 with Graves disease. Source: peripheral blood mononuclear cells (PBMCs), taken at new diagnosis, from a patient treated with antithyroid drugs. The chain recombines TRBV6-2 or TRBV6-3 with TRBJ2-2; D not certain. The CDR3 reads CASSLFNTGELFF. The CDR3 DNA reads TGTGCCAGCAGTTTATTTAACACCGGGGAGCTGTTTTTT.